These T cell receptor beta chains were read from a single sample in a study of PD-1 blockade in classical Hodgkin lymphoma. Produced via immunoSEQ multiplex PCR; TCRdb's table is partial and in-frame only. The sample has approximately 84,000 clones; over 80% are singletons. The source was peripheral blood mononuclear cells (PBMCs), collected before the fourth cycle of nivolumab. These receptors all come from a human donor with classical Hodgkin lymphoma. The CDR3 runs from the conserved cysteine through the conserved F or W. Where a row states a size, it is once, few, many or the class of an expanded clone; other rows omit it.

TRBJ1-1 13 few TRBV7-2 CASSRQLNTEAFF
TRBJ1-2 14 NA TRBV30 CAWMGQGFIGGYTF
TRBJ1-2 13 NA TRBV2 CASSRSPNYGYTF
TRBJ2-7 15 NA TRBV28 CASSSQGVTAYEQYF
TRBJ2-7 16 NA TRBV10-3 CAIREAPGQGGSEQYF
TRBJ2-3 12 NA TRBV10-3 CAIRTEGGTQYF
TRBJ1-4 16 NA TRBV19 CASSMRTGHTDEKLFF
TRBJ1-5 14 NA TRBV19 CAIERGYSNQPQHF
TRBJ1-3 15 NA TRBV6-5 CASRTPSGGGNTIYF
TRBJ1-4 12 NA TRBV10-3 CASRGGLEKLFF
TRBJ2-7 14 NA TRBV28 CASSYPTGPYEQYF
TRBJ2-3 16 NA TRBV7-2 CASSRRERTNTDTQYF
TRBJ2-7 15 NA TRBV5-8 CASSLGGGQSYEQYF
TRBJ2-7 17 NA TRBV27 CASSYSGGRASAYEQYF
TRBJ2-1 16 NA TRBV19 CASTSGEGAAYNEQFF
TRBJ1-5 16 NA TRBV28 CASSRETGGRNQPQHF
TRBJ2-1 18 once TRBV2 CASSEAQDSRSSYNEQFF
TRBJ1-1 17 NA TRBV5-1 CASSLIGTVESNTEAFF
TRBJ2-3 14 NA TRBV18 CASSTGQSPDTQYF
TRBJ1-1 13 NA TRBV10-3 CAISESSQSEAFF
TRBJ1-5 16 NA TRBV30 CAWSVGSPVSNQPQHF
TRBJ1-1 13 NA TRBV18 CASSPRGVTEAFF
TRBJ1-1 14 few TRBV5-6 CASSTGTGLSEAFF
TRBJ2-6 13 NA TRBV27 CASSAAGANVLTF
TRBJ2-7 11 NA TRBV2 CASILLHEQYF
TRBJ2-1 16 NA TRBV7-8 CASSLSPAAPYNEQFF
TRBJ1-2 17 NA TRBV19 CASIRRDRGDTNYGYTF